This T cell receptor (beta chain) appears in the sequencing data of a study of blood T cell repertoires in COVID-19. On the study more broadly: Nucleic acid was either cDNA or gDNA, and it came from T cells, B-cell-depleted T cells, or PBMCs.

Original processing methods: Amplifying reference gene primers gave estimates of nucleated cell counts. Profiling relied on immunoSEQ multiplex PCR, and the TCRdb table lists in-frame clones only, not all of them. V, J and clone size are those of that table, while D and trimming were read from the DNA. The sample carries a few hundred thousand clones, just under 90% recorded once. This CDR3 contains 14 residues. Germline CDR1 reads SGDLS; CDR2 reads YYNGEE. Deletions cut 4 bases from V and 7 bases from J, with 15 bases between. The material sequenced was PBMCs or T cells enriched from blood (not recorded which). J is TRBJ1-5 and V is TRBV9; D unclear. This receptor was identified in an older woman who had recovered from COVID-19. The CDR3 DNA sequence: TGTGCCAGCAGCCCACGGGAGGCATGGCAGCCCCAGCATTTT. Its translation is CASSPREAWQPQHF.